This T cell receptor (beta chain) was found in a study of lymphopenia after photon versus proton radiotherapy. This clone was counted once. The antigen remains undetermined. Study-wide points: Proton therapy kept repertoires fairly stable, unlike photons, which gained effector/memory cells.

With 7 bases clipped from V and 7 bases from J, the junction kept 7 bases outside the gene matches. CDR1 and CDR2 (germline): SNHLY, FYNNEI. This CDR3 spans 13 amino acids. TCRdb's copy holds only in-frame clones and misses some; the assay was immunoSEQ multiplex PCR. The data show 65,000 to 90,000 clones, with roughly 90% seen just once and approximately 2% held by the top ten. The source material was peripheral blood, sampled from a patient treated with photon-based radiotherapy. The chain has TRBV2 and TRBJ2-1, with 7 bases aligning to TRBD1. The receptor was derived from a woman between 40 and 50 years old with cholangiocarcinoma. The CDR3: CASKGGVENEQFF. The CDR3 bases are TGTGCCAGCAAAGGGGGCGTCGAGAATGAGCAGTTCTTC.